This TCR beta chain was captured by sequencing in a study of Ad26.COV2.S vaccination and SARS-CoV-2 variants. Germline CDR1 DFQATT, CDR2 SNEGSKA (reference sequence). The CDR3 consists of 11 residues. V lost 2 bases, J lost 6 bases, and 7 bases lay in between. The treatment was: some 20 received Ad26.COV2.S at low or high dose, single or two shots; roughly five received placebo; per-sample allocation not given. Collection of samples fell on day 63 after the first vaccine or placebo injection. At a Boston site, the person donating was an adult of 18-55 years. TCRdb keeps only in-frame clones here, not all; method: immunoSEQ multiplex PCR. The table records 200,000 to 250,000 clones, 70% to 90% of them present only once.

The receptor's source is a person aged 18-65 years who received the Ad26.COV2.S COVID-19 vaccine or a placebo. J is TRBJ2-5 and V is TRBV20-1; D unclear. Here the sequenced sample was peripheral blood, taken in a trial of Ad26.COV2.S vaccine versus placebo. DNA of the CDR3: TGCAGTGCTAGATCCCGCAAGACCCAGTACTTC. This translates into CSARSRKTQYF.